This T cell receptor beta chain comes out of a study of blood T cells in healthy people across ages. General observations from the study: Age showed a roughly linear inverse relationship with TCR beta diversity per million T cells.

The use of a sample-barcoded 5' primer and a J-beta primer mix characterized a second PCR of 7 to 11 cycles. TCRdb analysed the 5' RACE reads with MiXCR anew, one entry per CDR3 protein. The profile covers roughly 2 million distinct CDR3 sequences, with 40% to 55% appearing a single time and less than 2.5% taken by the ten largest. V dropped 4 bases and J dropped 0 bases, with 7 bases sitting between them. The CDR3 is made up of 13 amino acids. Germline V gene sequence: CDR1 SQVTM, CDR2 ANQGSEA. Note on this clonotype: The antigen is undetermined.

This chain uses TRBV29-1 with TRBJ1-5, with D maybe TRBD1 (5 bases). The origin of this receptor is a woman between 35 and 50 years old in good health. The sequencing sample was made of blood. The CDR3, as DNA: TGCAGCGTTGGACAGTTTAGCAATCAGCCCCAGCATTTT. It translates to CSVGQFSNQPQHF.